A selection of T cell receptor beta chains follows, all from one sample in a study of blood T cell repertoires in COVID-19. Measured with immunoSEQ multiplex PCR; TCRdb has only the in-frame clones, and not every one. The table includes about 23,000 clones, over 85% detected once. The sample was peripheral blood. The receptors come from a human donor in a cohort sampled during active COVID-19. CDR3s include the opening cysteine and the closing phenylalanine or tryptophan. A D gene is named only where the DNA matches it firmly. Clone sizes are given selectively: once, few, many, or a class where the clone is expanded.

CDR3 DNA | CDR3 protein | clone size | V gene | CDR3 length | D gene | J gene
TGTGCCAGCAGCTTAAATGATCAGGGAGGCCAAGAGACCCAGTACTTC | CASSLNDQGGQETQYF | . | TRBV11-2 | 16 | . | TRBJ2-5
TGTGCCAGCAGTACAGGTTTCCTCTCCCACGAGCAGTACTTC | CASSTGFLSHEQYF | . | TRBV5-8 | 14 | . | TRBJ2-7
TGTGCCACCAGCAGAACCCGGGACGGCGGGGTGGATTTT | CATSRTRDGGVDF | few | TRBV15 | 13 | . | TRBJ1-3
TGTGCCAGCAGCCCGGGGACAGGGCGGAATTCACCCCTCCACTTT | CASSPGTGRNSPLHF | . | TRBV11-3 | 15 | TRBD1 | TRBJ1-6
TGTGCCAGCAGCCCCGGGACTAGCGGGGGCCCGAACACCGGGGAGCTGTTTTTT | CASSPGTSGGPNTGELFF | . | TRBV5-4 | 18 | TRBD2 | TRBJ2-2
TGTGCCAGCAGTAAAACGTTCGGACAGGGGAATGGTGGCTACACCTTC | CASSKTFGQGNGGYTF | . | TRBV6-2/TRBV6-3 | 16 | TRBD1 | TRBJ1-2
TGTGCCATCAGTGGTACAGGGGGCAATGGCTACACCTTC | CAISGTGGNGYTF | . | TRBV10-3 | 13 | TRBD1 | TRBJ1-2
TGTGCCAGCAGTTTTGAACAGGGCGGGGAAAAACTGTTTTTT | CASSFEQGGEKLFF | . | TRBV28 | 14 | . | TRBJ1-4
TGTGCCAGCAGCCCCCCTCCCGGGACAGGGGGCATGGCAGATACGCAGTATTTT | CASSPPPGTGGMADTQYF | . | TRBV28 | 18 | TRBD1 | TRBJ2-3
TGTGCCAGCAGCTTGGCAGGGACTAGACACAATGAGCAGTTCTTC | CASSLAGTRHNEQFF | . | TRBV5-4 | 15 | TRBD2 | TRBJ2-1
TGTGCCAGCAGTTTAAGTACAACAGGGCGAAACTATGGCTACACCTTC | CASSLSTTGRNYGYTF | . | TRBV27 | 16 | . | TRBJ1-2
TGTGCCAGCAGCGTAGGAGCGGGAGTCGAGCAGTACTTC | CASSVGAGVEQYF | . | TRBV9 | 13 | TRBD2 | TRBJ2-7
TGCGCCAGCAGCTTGGATCCAGCCTACAATGAGCAGTTCTTC | CASSLDPAYNEQFF | . | TRBV5-1 | 14 | . | TRBJ2-1
TGTGCCTCAGGACAGAGTAACGTCGTGGAGCAGTACTTC | CASGQSNVVEQYF | . | TRBV6-5 | 13 | . | TRBJ2-7
TGTGCCAGCAGCGCCCGTGGGGACAGGGGGGCCCTCTACGAGCAGTACTTC | CASSARGDRGALYEQYF | . | TRBV9 | 17 | TRBD1 | TRBJ2-7
TGTGCCAGCAGTTTCCCCAGCGGGGCAGATACGCAGTATTTT | CASSFPSGADTQYF | . | TRBV28 | 14 | TRBD2 | TRBJ2-3
TGTGCCACCAGTGATTCGACAGTTCTCGAACAGCCCCAGCATTTT | CATSDSTVLEQPQHF | . | TRBV24-1 | 15 | . | TRBJ1-5
TGTGCCAGCAGCTTTGAACAACCCGCGGTTGAGCAGTTCTTC | CASSFEQPAVEQFF | . | TRBV5-4 | 14 | . | TRBJ2-1
TGTGCCTGGAGTCAATCTGGGGCCAACGTCCTGACTTTC | CAWSQSGANVLTF | . | TRBV30 | 13 | . | TRBJ2-6
TGTGCCAGCAGCATCGACAGGGGCGCCGGAGATACGCAGTATTTT | CASSIDRGAGDTQYF | . | TRBV7-2 | 15 | TRBD1 | TRBJ2-3
TGCGCCAGCAGCCCAATCCCGCAGGGGCGATACAATGAGCAGTTCTTC | CASSPIPQGRYNEQFF | . | TRBV4-1 | 16 | . | TRBJ2-1
TGTGCCAGCAGCCTGTTTGGGGGGGGACTGTTTTTT | CASSLFGGGLFF | . | TRBV3-1/TRBV3-2 | 12 | . | TRBJ1-4
TGTGCCAGCAGTCGGTGGGACAGGGGGTCGGCGGTGTCGGCCCAGCATTTT | CASSRWDRGSAVSAQHF | . | TRBV28 | 17 | TRBD1 | TRBJ1-5
TGTGCCAGCAGCTTTCGGGACAGGCTCTATGGCTACACCTTC | CASSFRDRLYGYTF | few | TRBV7-9 | 14 | TRBD1 | TRBJ1-2
TGTGCCAGCATCCCCCCGGGACAGGGTAACTCCGAGCAGTACTTC | CASIPPGQGNSEQYF | once | TRBV28 | 15 | TRBD1 | TRBJ2-7
TGTGCCAGCAGCTTAGGCGGGAGGGGGACTAATTCACCCCTCCACTTT | CASSLGGRGTNSPLHF | . | TRBV7-2 | 16 | . | TRBJ1-6
TGTGCCAGCAGCGCTTCCGGTGAGCAGTTCTTC | CASSASGEQFF | . | TRBV3-1/TRBV3-2 | 11 | . | TRBJ2-1
TGTGCCAGCAGCGCGCTCCCGGGACAGGGGGCCTATGGCTACACCTTC | CASSALPGQGAYGYTF | . | TRBV9 | 16 | TRBD1 | TRBJ1-2
TGTGCCAGCAGCCGGACTAGCGGCACCGGGGAGCTGTTTTTT | CASSRTSGTGELFF | . | TRBV7-9 | 14 | TRBD2 | TRBJ2-2
TGTGCCAGCAGCTTAGTCCAACTAGCGGGAGTGGAGACCCAGTACTTC | CASSLVQLAGVETQYF | . | TRBV11-1 | 16 | TRBD2 | TRBJ2-5
TGTGCCAGTAGTATACCTGACAGAATTACTGGGGCCAACGTCCTGACTTTC | CASSIPDRITGANVLTF | . | TRBV19 | 17 | . | TRBJ2-6
TGTGCCAGCAGCTTATCTGCGAATTTGGTGCCTCAGCCCCAGCATTTT | CASSLSANLVPQPQHF | . | TRBV7-6 | 16 | . | TRBJ1-5
TGTGCCAGCAGTTTATCCTTTTCCGGCGAGCAGTACTTC | CASSLSFSGEQYF | . | TRBV28 | 13 | . | TRBJ2-7
TGTGCCAGCAACAACCGAGTGGGGGGGAACACTGAAGCTTTCTTT | CASNNRVGGNTEAFF | . | TRBV7-2 | 15 | . | TRBJ1-1
TGTGCCAGCAGTTACTCGACCGGGGAGGGTGGCTACACCTTC | CASSYSTGEGGYTF | . | TRBV6-6 | 14 | . | TRBJ1-2
TGTGCCAGCAACCTTGGGACTAGCGGAAACACAGATACGCAGTATTTT | CASNLGTSGNTDTQYF | once | TRBV27 | 16 | TRBD2 | TRBJ2-3
TGTGCCAGCAGCCCATCAGGGGGCGCGAGCTATGGCTACACCTTC | CASSPSGGASYGYTF | . | TRBV3-1/TRBV3-2 | 15 | TRBD1 | TRBJ1-2
TGTGCCAGCAGCCCGGGACAGGGGGTACTAGAAAAACTGTTTTTT | CASSPGQGVLEKLFF | . | TRBV11-2 | 15 | TRBD1 | TRBJ1-4
TGTGCCACCGGAACCGGGAGCCAGTCGTTC | CATGTGSQSF | . | TRBV10-3 | 10 | . | TRBJ2-7
TGTGCAAGTCGCTTAGCGCACGGACTAGCGGGAGGATTCACCGGGGAGCTGTTTTTT | CASRLAHGLAGGFTGELFF | . | TRBV12-2 | 19 | . | TRBJ2-2
TGTGCCTGGAGTGGGGACAGGCAGAACACTGAAGCTTTCTTT | CAWSGDRQNTEAFF | . | TRBV30 | 14 | TRBD1 | TRBJ1-1
TGTGCCAGCAGGACGGCCGACAGGGGGAACACTGAAGCTTTCTTT | CASRTADRGNTEAFF | . | TRBV6-5 | 15 | TRBD1 | TRBJ1-1
TGTGCCAGCAGCCACGCCGGGGAGACCCAGTACTTC | CASSHAGETQYF | . | TRBV7-9 | 12 | . | TRBJ2-5
TGTGCCAGCACCCTATGGGCCTCTGGAAACACCATATATTTT | CASTLWASGNTIYF | . | TRBV2 | 14 | . | TRBJ1-3
TGTGCCAGCAGCCTCGAGGGTGGGAGGGAAAAACTGTTTTTT | CASSLEGGREKLFF | . | TRBV3-1/TRBV3-2 | 14 | . | TRBJ1-4
TGTGCCACCTGTGACAGCGGGGAAAAACTGTTTTTT | CATCDSGEKLFF | . | TRBV3-1/TRBV3-2 | 12 | . | TRBJ1-4